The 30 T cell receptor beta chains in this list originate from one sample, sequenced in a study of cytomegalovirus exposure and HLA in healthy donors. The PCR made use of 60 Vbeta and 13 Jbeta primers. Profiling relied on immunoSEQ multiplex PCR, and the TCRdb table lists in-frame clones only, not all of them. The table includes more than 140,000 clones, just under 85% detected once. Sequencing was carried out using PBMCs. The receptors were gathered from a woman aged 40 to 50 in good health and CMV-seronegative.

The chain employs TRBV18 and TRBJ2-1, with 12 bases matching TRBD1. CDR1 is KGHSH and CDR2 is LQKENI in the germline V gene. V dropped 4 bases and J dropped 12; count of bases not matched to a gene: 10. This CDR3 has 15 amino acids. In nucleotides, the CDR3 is TGTGCCAGCTCACAAGGGACAGGGGGCGGAGAAGGGCAGTTCTTC. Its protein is CASSQGTGGGEGQFF.

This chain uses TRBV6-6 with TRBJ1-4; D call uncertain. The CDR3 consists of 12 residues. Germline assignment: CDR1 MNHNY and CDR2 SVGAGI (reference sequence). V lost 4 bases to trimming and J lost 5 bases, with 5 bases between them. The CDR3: CASSSSNEKLFF. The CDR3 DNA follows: TGTGCCAGCAGTTCATCCAATGAAAAACTGTTTTTT.

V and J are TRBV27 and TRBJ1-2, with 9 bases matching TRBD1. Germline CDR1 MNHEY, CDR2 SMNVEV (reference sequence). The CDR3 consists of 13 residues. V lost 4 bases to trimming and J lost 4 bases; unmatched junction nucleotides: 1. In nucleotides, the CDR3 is TGTGCCAGCAGTTCGGGACAGGGCTATGGCTACACCTTC. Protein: CASSSGQGYGYTF.

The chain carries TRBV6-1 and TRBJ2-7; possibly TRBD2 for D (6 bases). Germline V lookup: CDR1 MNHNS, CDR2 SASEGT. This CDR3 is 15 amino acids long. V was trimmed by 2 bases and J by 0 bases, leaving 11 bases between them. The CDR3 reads CASSEIGGYSYEQYF. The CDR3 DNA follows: TGTGCCAGCAGTGAAATTGGGGGGTACTCCTACGAGCAGTACTTC.

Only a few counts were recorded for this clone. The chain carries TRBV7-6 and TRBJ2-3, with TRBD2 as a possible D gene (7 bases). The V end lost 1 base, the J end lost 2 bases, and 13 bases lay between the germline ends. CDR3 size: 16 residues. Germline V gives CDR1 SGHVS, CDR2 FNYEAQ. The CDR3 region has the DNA TGTGCCAGCAGCTTAGGGATAGGGGGGGCCACAGATACGCAGTATTTT. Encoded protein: CASSLGIGGATDTQYF.

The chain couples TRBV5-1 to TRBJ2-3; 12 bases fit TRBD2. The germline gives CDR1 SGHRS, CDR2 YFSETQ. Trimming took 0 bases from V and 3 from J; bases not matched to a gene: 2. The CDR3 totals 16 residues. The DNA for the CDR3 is TGCGCCAGCAGCTTGGGACTAGCGGGAGAAACAGATACGCAGTATTTT. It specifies CASSLGLAGETDTQYF.

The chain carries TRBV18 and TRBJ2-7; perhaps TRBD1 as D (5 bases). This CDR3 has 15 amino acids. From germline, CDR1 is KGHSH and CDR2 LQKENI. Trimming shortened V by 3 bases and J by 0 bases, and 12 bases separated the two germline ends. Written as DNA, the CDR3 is TGTGCCAGCTCACCCATAGACAGATACTCCTACGAGCAGTACTTC. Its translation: CASSPIDRYSYEQYF.

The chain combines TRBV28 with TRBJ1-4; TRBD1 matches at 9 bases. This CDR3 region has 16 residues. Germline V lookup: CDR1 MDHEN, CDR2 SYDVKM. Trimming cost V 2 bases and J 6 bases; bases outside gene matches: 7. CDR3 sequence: CASSLGQGIGDEKLFF. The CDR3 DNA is TGTGCCAGCAGTTTAGGACAGGGGATAGGGGATGAAAAACTGTTTTTT.

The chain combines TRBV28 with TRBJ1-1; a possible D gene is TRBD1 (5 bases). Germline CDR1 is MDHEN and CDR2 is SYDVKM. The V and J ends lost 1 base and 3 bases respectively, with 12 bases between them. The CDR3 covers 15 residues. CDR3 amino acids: CASSLLAGGDTEAFF. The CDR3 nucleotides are TGTGCCAGCAGTTTATTAGCCGGGGGGGACACTGAAGCTTTCTTT.

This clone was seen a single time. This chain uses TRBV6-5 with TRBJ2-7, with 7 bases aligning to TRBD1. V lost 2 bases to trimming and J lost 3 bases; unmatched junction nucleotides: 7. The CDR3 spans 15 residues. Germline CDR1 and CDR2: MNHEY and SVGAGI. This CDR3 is CASSYVRGQYYEQYF. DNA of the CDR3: TGTGCCAGCAGTTACGTGAGGGGACAGTACTACGAGCAGTACTTC.

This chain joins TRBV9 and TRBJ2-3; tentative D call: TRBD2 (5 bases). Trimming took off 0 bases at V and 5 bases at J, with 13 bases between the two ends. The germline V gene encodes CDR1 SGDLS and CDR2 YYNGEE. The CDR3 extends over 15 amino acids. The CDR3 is CASSVVGRVGDTQYF. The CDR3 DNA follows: TGTGCCAGCAGCGTAGTCGGGCGGGTGGGAGATACGCAGTATTTT.

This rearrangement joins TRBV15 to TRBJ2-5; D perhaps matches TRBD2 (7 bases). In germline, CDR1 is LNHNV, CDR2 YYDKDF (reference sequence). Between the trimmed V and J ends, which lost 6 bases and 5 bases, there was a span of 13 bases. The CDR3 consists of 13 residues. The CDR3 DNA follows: TGTGCCACCAGACGGGGGGCGGGGGAGACCCAGTACTTC. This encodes CATRRGAGETQYF.

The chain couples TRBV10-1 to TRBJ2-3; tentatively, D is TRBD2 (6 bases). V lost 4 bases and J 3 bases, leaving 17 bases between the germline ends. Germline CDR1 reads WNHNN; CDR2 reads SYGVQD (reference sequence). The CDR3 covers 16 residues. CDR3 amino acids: CASSALTSIFTDTQYF. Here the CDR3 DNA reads TGCGCCAGCAGTGCCCTGACTAGTATCTTTACAGATACGCAGTATTTT.

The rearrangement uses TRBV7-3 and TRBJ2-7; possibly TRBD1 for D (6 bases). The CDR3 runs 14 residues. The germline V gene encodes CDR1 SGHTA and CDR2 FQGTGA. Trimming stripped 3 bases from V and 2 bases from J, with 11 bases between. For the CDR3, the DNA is TGTGCCAGCAGCTTGTCAGGGGAGACCTACGAGCAGTACTTC. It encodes CASSLSGETYEQYF.

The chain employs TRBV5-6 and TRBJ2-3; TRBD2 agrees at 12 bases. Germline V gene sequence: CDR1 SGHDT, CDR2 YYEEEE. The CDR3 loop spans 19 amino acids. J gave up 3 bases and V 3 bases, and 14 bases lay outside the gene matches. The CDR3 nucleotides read TGTGCCAGCAGCTCATTGAGACTAGCGGGAGATCATGTGACAGATACGCAGTATTTT. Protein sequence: CASSSLRLAGDHVTDTQYF.

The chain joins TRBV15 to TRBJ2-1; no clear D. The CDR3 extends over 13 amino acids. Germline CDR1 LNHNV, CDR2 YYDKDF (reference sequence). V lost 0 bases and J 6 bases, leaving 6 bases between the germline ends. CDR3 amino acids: CATSRDLGNEQFF. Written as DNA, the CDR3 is TGTGCCACCAGCAGAGATCTCGGCAATGAGCAGTTCTTC.

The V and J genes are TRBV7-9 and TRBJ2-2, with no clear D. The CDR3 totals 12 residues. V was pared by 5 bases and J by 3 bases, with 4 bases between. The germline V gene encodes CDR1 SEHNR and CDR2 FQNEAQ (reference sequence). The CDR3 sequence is CASSPYTGELFF. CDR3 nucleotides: TGTGCCAGCAGCCCCTACACCGGGGAGCTGTTTTTT. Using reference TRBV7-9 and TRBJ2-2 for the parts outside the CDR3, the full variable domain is DTGVSQNPRHKITKRGQNVTFRCDPISEHNRLYWYRQTLGQGPEFLTYFQNEAQLEKSRLLSDRFSAERPKGSFSTLEIQRTEQGDSAMYLCASSPYTGELFFGEGSRLTVL.

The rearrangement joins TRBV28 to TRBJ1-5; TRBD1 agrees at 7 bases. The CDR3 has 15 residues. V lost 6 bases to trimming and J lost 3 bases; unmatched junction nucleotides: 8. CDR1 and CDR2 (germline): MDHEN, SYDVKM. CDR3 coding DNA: TGTGCCAGCAGAACCGGGACAGAGCACAATCAGCCCCAGCATTTT. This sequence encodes CASRTGTEHNQPQHF. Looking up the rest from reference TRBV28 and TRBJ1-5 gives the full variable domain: DVKVTQSSRYLVKRTGEKVFLECVQDMDHENMFWYRQDPGLGLRLIYFSYDVKMKEKGDIPEGYSVSREKKERFSLILESASTNQTSMYLCASRTGTEHNQPQHFGDGTRLSIL.

The CDR3 DNA sequence: TGTGCCAGCAGTGCGGGGAGGGGGTCTATTGGATATAGCAATCAGCCCCAGCATTTT. It codes for CASSAGRGSIGYSNQPQHF. The chain carries TRBV27 and TRBJ1-5; tentative D call: TRBD1 (6 bases). The CDR3 has 19 amino acids. Per germline, CDR1 MNHEY and CDR2 SMNVEV (reference sequence). V gave up 5 bases and J gave up 0 bases, with 23 bases separating them.

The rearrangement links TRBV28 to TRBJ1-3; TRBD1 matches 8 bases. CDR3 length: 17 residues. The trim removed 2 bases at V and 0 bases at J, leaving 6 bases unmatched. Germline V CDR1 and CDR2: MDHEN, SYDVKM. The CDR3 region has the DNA TGTGCCAGCAGTTTAGGTCCCGGGACAGGCTCTGGAAACACCATATATTTT. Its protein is CASSLGPGTGSGNTIYF.

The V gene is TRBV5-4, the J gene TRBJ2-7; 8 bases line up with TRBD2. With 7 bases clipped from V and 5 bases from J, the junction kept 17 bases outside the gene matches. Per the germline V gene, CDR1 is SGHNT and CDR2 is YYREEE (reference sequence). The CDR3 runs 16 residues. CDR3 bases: TGTGCCAGCGGCCTTGGGGGACTAGGGCGTTTCGACGAGCAGTACTTC. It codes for CASGLGGLGRFDEQYF. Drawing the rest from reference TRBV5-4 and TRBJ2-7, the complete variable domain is ETGVTQSPTHLIKTRGQQVTLRCSSQSGHNTVSWYQQALGQGPQFIFQYYREEENGRGNFPPRFSGLQFPNYSSELNVNALELDDSALYLCASGLGGLGRFDEQYFGPGTRLTVT.

CDR3 region: CASSLRQAALHF. CDR3 bases: TGTGCCAGCAGTTTGCGACAGGCGGCGCTCCACTTT. The genes are TRBV28 and TRBJ1-6; weak D call: TRBD1 (6 bases). The CDR3 loop spans 12 amino acids. Between the trimmed V and J ends, which lost 3 bases and 16 bases, there was a span of 13 bases. The germline V gene encodes CDR1 MDHEN and CDR2 SYDVKM. Combining the CDR3 with reference TRBV28 and TRBJ1-6 gives the whole variable domain DVKVTQSSRYLVKRTGEKVFLECVQDMDHENMFWYRQDPGLGLRLIYFSYDVKMKEKGDIPEGYSVSREKKERFSLILESASTNQTSMYLCASSLRQAALHFGNGTRLTVT.

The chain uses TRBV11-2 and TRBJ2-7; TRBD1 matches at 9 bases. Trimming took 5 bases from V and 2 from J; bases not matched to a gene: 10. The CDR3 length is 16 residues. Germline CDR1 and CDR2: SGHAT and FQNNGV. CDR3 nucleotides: TGTGCCAGCAGCCGACCGGGACAGGGAAACACCTACGAGCAGTACTTC. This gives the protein CASSRPGQGNTYEQYF.

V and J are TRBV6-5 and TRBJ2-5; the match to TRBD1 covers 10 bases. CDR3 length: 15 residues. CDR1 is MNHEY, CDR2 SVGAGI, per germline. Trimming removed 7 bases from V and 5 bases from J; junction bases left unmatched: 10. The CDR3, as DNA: TGTGCCAGCACGGGACCGGGACAGGGGCAGGAGACCCAGTACTTC. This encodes CASTGPGQGQETQYF.

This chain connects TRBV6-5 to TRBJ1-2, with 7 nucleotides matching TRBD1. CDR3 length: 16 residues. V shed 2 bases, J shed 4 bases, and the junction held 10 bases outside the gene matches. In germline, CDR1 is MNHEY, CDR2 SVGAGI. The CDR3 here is CASSYAKTGSSYGYTF. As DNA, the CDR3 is TGTGCCAGCAGTTACGCCAAGACAGGGTCGAGCTATGGCTACACCTTC.

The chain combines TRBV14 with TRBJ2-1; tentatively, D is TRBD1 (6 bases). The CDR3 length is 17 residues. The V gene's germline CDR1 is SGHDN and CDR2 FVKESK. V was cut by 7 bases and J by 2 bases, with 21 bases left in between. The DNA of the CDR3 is TGTGCCAGCACCCAGCAGCCAGGCAGGGGCACCTACAATGAGCAGTTCTTC. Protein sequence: CASTQQPGRGTYNEQFF.

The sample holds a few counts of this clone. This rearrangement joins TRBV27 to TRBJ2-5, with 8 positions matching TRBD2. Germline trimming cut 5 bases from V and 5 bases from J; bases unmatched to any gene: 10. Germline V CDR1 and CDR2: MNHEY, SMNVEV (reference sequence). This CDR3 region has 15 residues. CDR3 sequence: CASSRGLESFETQYF. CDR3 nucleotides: TGTGCCAGCAGTAGGGGACTAGAAAGCTTTGAGACCCAGTACTTC.

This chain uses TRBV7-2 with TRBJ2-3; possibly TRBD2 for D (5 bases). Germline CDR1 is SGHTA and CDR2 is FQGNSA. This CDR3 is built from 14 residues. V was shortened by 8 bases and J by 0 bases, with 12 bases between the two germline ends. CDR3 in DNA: TGTGCCAGCCTACGGGGTCTAAGCACAGATACGCAGTATTTT. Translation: CASLRGLSTDTQYF.

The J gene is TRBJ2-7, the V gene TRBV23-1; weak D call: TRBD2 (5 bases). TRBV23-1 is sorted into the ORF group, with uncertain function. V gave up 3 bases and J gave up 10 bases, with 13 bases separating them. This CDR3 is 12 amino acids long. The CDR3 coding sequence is TGCGCCAGCAGTCAGATTTACGGGGAACAGTACTTC. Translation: CASSQIYGEQYF.

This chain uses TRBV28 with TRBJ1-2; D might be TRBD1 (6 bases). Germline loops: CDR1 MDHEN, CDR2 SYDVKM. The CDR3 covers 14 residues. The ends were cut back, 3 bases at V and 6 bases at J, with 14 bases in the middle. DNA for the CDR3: TGTGCCAGCAGTTTGACGGGGTCAGGGGATGGCTACACCTTC. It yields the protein CASSLTGSGDGYTF.